A selection of T cell receptor beta chains follows, all from one sample in a study of control samples from healthy donors and cancer patients. The assay was immunoSEQ multiplex PCR, and TCRdb's table has in-frame clones only and misses some. Of fewer than 200,000 clones listed, around 89% are singletons. Sequenced sample: blood. Receptor source: a woman aged 45-65 years in good health. CDR3s include the opening cysteine and the closing phenylalanine or tryptophan. A D gene is named only where the DNA matches it firmly. A row's size may be missing; if present it is once, few, many or a size class.

j_call v_call d_call clone_size cdr3_aa cdr3_nt
TRBJ2-1 TRBV6-5 . . CASKRWLGFNEQFF TGTGCCAGCAAGAGATGGTTAGGGTTCAATGAGCAGTTCTTC
TRBJ2-1 TRBV11-2 . . CASSSRRGSSYNEQFF TGTGCCAGCAGCTCCCGGAGGGGCAGCTCCTACAATGAGCAGTTCTTC
TRBJ1-4 TRBV3-1/TRBV3-2 TRBD1 once CASSLTGGQEKLFF TGTGCCAGCAGCCTGACAGGGGGGCAGGAAAAACTGTTTTTT
TRBJ1-3 TRBV5-6 . . CASSRQPETGNTIYF TGTGCCAGCAGCCGACAGCCAGAGACTGGAAACACCATATATTTT
TRBJ2-2 TRBV10-3 . . CAISERGWTGELFF TGTGCCATCAGTGAGCGGGGGTGGACCGGGGAGCTGTTTTTT
TRBJ1-1 TRBV27 TRBD1 . CASSPGQGFGEAFF TGTGCCAGCAGTCCGGGACAGGGCTTCGGTGAAGCTTTCTTT
TRBJ1-3 TRBV9 . . CASSADGNTIYF TGTGCCAGCAGCGCCGATGGAAACACCATATATTTT
TRBJ2-7 TRBV7-3 . . CASSPARGSSYEQYF TGTGCCAGCAGCCCAGCTAGGGGGAGCTCCTACGAGCAGTACTTC
TRBJ2-7 TRBV7-9 . . CASSLALGHSYEQYF TGTGCCAGCAGCTTAGCGTTGGGACACTCCTACGAGCAGTACTTC
TRBJ2-5 TRBV7-3 . . CASSLGLNQETQYF TGTGCCAGCAGCTTGGGTCTGAACCAAGAGACCCAGTACTTC
TRBJ2-6 TRBV30 . . CAWIGWGSSGANVLTF TGTGCCTGGATCGGCTGGGGATCTTCTGGGGCCAACGTCCTGACTTTC